This T cell receptor (beta chain) was recovered during a study of shared clonotypes between healthy human individuals. Overall study context: The cohort had two women and a few men, ages 18 to 49.

Trimming left V 5 bases short and J 6 bases short, with 13 bases between. Germline loops: CDR1 SEHNR, CDR2 FQNEAQ (reference sequence). This CDR3 is built from 13 residues. Some clones are missing from TCRdb's copy, which holds only in-frame ones; the method was immunoSEQ multiplex PCR. The table includes around 1.9 million clones, 93% detected once. Naive CD8 cells, CD45RO-negative and positively selected for CCR7, excluded terminally differentiated effector memory CD45RA+ cells. The donors, healthy adults who were HIV-negative, had experienced no recent acute infections or vaccinations. Sequencing was performed on naive CD8+ T cells from PBMCs. The genes are TRBV7-9 and TRBJ1-2; possibly TRBD1 for D (6 bases). This sequence originates from a man between 18 and 35 years old in good health. Some clones in this sample may be carry-over from other donors' samples. CDR3: CASSIDRMHGYTF. In nucleotides, the CDR3 is TGTGCCAGCAGCATCGACAGGATGCATGGCTACACCTTC.